The clone carrying this T cell receptor (beta chain) was detected many times. Its specificity is unknown. This entry comes from a study of breast tumors, draining lymph nodes, adjacent tissues. This CDR3 spans 20 amino acids. Germline CDR1 is SGDLS and CDR2 is YYNGEE. V shed 1 base and J shed 0 bases, with 24 bases lying between them. MiXCR was run by TCRdb on the multiplex PCR reads, yielding one entry per CDR3 protein. Of 150,000 to 200,000 distinct CDR3 sequences listed, 33% were seen once; the top ten hold roughly 4.3%. Axillary draining lymph nodes of breast cancer patients supplied the node samples. Findings and limits, study-wide: Luminal-like breast cancer showed significantly greater tumor-nontumor repertoire similarity than basal-like breast cancer did.

Sequenced sample: axillary lymph node tissue. The chain uses TRBV9 and TRBJ2-3; D might be TRBD2 (5 bases). The sequence was obtained from a female donor with breast cancer. Some clones in this sample may be carry-over from other donors' samples. CDR3 sequence: CASSVSGRSYGLPSTDTQYF. The DNA of the CDR3 is TGTGCCAGCAGCGTATCTGGTAGGTCGTACGGACTCCCGAGCACAGATACGCAGTATTTT.